The 21 T cell receptor beta chains below were found in one sample sequenced in a study of low-dose radiotherapy and immunotherapy resistance in tumors. The time point: before trial treatment. TRAV- and TRBV-specific primers primed first-strand cDNA, covering alpha and beta chains. With a constant-region primer and a V-primer adapter, TCRs were subjected to around 20 PCR cycles of amplification. From the reads, TCRdb called clonotypes with MiXCR, one entry per CDR3 protein. The data contain around 69,000 distinct CDR3 sequences, around 30% of them singletons. Sequencing was performed on PBMCs, taken before treatment. These receptor sequences come from a female donor with ovarian cancer.

On this clonotype itself: One junction end does not reproduce the germline sequence, and a read error may be involved. The genes are TRBV5-1 and TRBJ2-3; D gene ambiguous. The CDR3 extends over 13 amino acids. Germline assignment: CDR1 SGHRS and CDR2 YFSETQ. The CDR3 reads CASSTESTDSQYF. The CDR3 region has the DNA TGCGCCAGCAGCACGGAGAGCACAGATTCGCAGTATTTT. The entire variable domain, with the rest obtained from reference TRBV5-1 and TRBJ2-3, is as follows: KAGVTQTPRYLIKTRGQQVTLSCSPISGHRSVSWYQQTPGQGLQFLFEYFSETQRNKGNFPGRFSGRQFSNSRSEMNVSTLELGDSALYLCASSTESTDSQYFGPGTRLTVL.

The sample holds many counts of this clonotype. The chain joins TRBV5-4 to TRBJ2-5; TRBD2 matches 9 bases. Germline V gene lookup returns CDR1 SGHNT and CDR2 YYREEE (reference sequence). CDR3 length: 15 amino acids. J gave up 4 bases and V 1 base, and 5 bases lay outside the gene matches. The CDR3: CASSLKAGLAETQYF. The DNA for the CDR3 is TGTGCCAGCAGCTTGAAAGCGGGACTAGCAGAGACCCAGTACTTC.

Sample share makes this clonotype medium-sized. V and J are TRBV6-6 and TRBJ2-7; 8 nucleotides match TRBD2. The CDR3 is 19 amino acids. After removal of 5 bases from V and 0 bases from J, the junction contained 18 bases not matched to a gene. CDR1 is MNHNY and CDR2 is SVGAGI in the germline V gene (reference sequence). The CDR3 is CASSPRRGAGERASYEQYF. CDR3 DNA sequence: TGTGCCAGCAGTCCCCGGAGGGGAGCGGGAGAGAGGGCCTCCTACGAGCAGTACTTC.

The chain recombines TRBV6-5 with TRBJ2-1; 14 bases align to TRBD2. Germline CDR1 MNHEY, CDR2 SVGAGI. V gave up 0 bases and J gave up 0 bases; unmatched junction bases: 4. This CDR3 has 19 amino acids. The CDR3 reads CASSYSRTSGGSSYNEQFF. The CDR3 DNA reads TGTGCCAGCAGTTACTCTCGGACTAGCGGGGGGAGCTCCTACAATGAGCAGTTCTTC.

Ten or more counts support this clonotype. The rearrangement uses TRBV19 and TRBJ1-5, with 8 bases identical to TRBD1. The CDR3 is 16 amino acids. Germline CDR1 is LNHDA and CDR2 is SQIVND (reference sequence). V was clipped by 6 bases and J by 4 bases; unmatched bases: 11. CDR3 region: CASRTSDRAWNQPQHF. CDR3 in DNA: TGTGCCAGTAGAACCTCGGACAGGGCCTGGAATCAGCCCCAGCATTTT.

The sample holds many counts of this clonotype. This chain joins TRBV28 and TRBJ2-5, with TRBD2 matching 8 bases. CDR3 length equals 15 residues. The trim removed 4 bases at V and 7 bases at J, leaving 11 bases unmatched. Germline V gives CDR1 MDHEN, CDR2 SYDVKM. The CDR3 is CASSSRGLGVVTQYF. Written as DNA, the CDR3 is TGTGCCAGCAGTTCACGGGGACTAGGGGTTGTGACCCAGTACTTC.

This clonotype was observed at least ten times. CDR3 amino acids: CATADRGYNYGYTF. The CDR3 nucleotides read TGTGCCACCGCGGACAGGGGTTATAACTATGGCTACACCTTC. The rearrangement uses TRBV24-1 and TRBJ1-2; 9 positions match TRBD1. There are 14 residues in the CDR3. The germline CDR1 and CDR2 sequences are KGHDR and SFDVKD. The trim removed 9 bases at V and 1 base at J, leaving 5 bases unmatched.

This chain connects TRBV9 to TRBJ1-1; a weak D match, TRBD1 (6 bases). Germline V gives CDR1 SGDLS, CDR2 YYNGEE. V lost 7 bases and J lost 4, with 14 bases in between. This CDR3 is built from 13 residues. Here the CDR3 reads CASGEQGGTEAFF. The CDR3 DNA reads as TGTGCCAGCGGAGAACAGGGAGGCACTGAAGCTTTCTTT.

Here the CDR3 reads CASSLDTGNQPQHF. In DNA, the CDR3 is TGCGCCAGCAGCTTGGATACGGGAAATCAGCCCCAGCATTTT. The J gene is TRBJ1-5, the V gene TRBV5-1, with D hard to call. Per germline, CDR1 SGHRS and CDR2 YFSETQ. This CDR3 spans 14 amino acids. V was clipped by 0 bases and J by 4 bases, with 8 bases between them.

This clonotype came up many times. The CDR3 DNA sequence: TGTGCCAGCAGCCCGACAGGGGTTCGTGGCTACACCTTC. Its translation: CASSPTGVRGYTF. The chain employs TRBV11-2 and TRBJ1-2, with 8 bases fitting TRBD1. The CDR3 length is 13 residues. Trimming cost V 5 bases and J 7 bases; bases outside gene matches: 6. Germline lookup yields CDR1 SGHAT and CDR2 FQNNGV.

This clonotype was counted ten times or more. This chain links TRBV29-1 with TRBJ1-1; no clear D gene. The germline CDR1 and CDR2 sequences are SQVTM and ANQGSEA. This CDR3 region has 11 residues. V was clipped by 7 bases and J by 5 bases, with 11 bases between them. The CDR3 loop reads CSARIGTEAFF. CDR3 nucleotide sequence: TGCAGCGCTCGTATAGGAACTGAAGCTTTCTTT.

V gene TRBV5-6 combines with J gene TRBJ2-7, with 11 bases that match TRBD2. The germline V gene has CDR1 SGHDT and CDR2 YYEEEE. The CDR3 runs 18 residues. Unmatched junction bases numbered 18, after V lost 4 bases and J lost 6 bases. The chain's CDR3 is CASSEVRGVAGGGSEQYF. CDR3 coding DNA: TGTGCCAGCAGCGAGGTGCGGGGCGTAGCGGGGGGGGGCTCCGAGCAGTACTTC.

Only a few counts were recorded for this clonotype. The chain is built from TRBV4-3 and TRBJ2-2; 8 nucleotides match TRBD2. Germline V gene data show CDR1 as LGHNA and CDR2 as YSLEER. Losses at the gene ends were 0 bases for V and 0 bases for J; bases not matched to a gene: 3. This CDR3 is built from 17 residues. CDR3 protein: CASSQDRGGPNTGELFF. CDR3 coding DNA: TGCGCCAGCAGCCAAGATCGGGGGGGACCGAACACCGGGGAGCTGTTTTTT.

The chain joins TRBV5-5 to TRBJ1-2, with D tentatively TRBD1 (5 bases). The germline V gene encodes CDR1 SGHKS and CDR2 YYEKEE (reference sequence). The CDR3 loop spans 14 amino acids. Trimming removed 0 bases from V and 4 bases from J, with 10 bases in between. CDR3 nucleotides: TGTGCCAGCAGCTTGGCAGGGCCGATCTATGGCTACACCTTC. Its protein product is CASSLAGPIYGYTF.

The sample holds many counts of this clonotype. V usage is TRBV5-1 and J usage is TRBJ2-1; 7 nucleotides line up with TRBD1. CDR1 is SGHRS and CDR2 is YFSETQ in the germline V gene. This CDR3 is built from 13 residues. V lost 4 bases, J lost 5 bases, and 3 bases stayed unmatched. The CDR3 spells CASSGDSNNEQFF. The CDR3 DNA reads TGCGCCAGCAGCGGGGACAGCAACAATGAGCAGTTCTTC.

On this clonotype itself: The junction does not match germline at one end; this may be a read error. V usage is TRBV4-2 and J usage is TRBJ1-2; D gene unclear. Germline V gene sequence: CDR1 LGHNA, CDR2 YNFKEQ. The CDR3 has 16 amino acids. CDR3 region: CASSQTNHKTDYGYTF. The CDR3 DNA reads as TGTGCCAGCAGCCAAACCAACCACAAGACTGACTATGGCTACACGTTC.

This clonotype was detected only a few times. The chain links TRBV13 to TRBJ1-1; TRBD1 agrees at 7 bases. The CDR3 loop spans 14 amino acids. J gave up 3 bases and V 6 bases, and 7 bases lay outside the gene matches. Germline V gene lookup returns CDR1 PRHDT and CDR2 FYEKMQ (reference sequence). CDR3 DNA: TGTGCCAGCAGGGAAGGGGGCATTGACACTGAAGCTTTCTTT. This sequence encodes CASREGGIDTEAFF.

About this clonotype: This is likely an artifact of a read error, given a far larger clone one base away. The rearrangement links TRBV6-5 to TRBJ2-2; D not certain. Germline loops: CDR1 MNHEY, CDR2 SVGAGI. The V end was cut by 6 bases, the J end by 4 bases, with 9 bases between. The CDR3 sequence is 13 residues long. Here the CDR3 reads CASRYTATGELFF. In nucleotides, the CDR3 is TGTGCCAGCAGATACACAGCCACCGGGGAGCTGTTTTTT.

The rearrangement joins TRBV28 to TRBJ2-3; 8 positions match TRBD2. Germline V gene lookup returns CDR1 MDHEN and CDR2 SYDVKM. This CDR3 contains 17 residues. With 8 bases clipped from V and 0 bases from J, the junction kept 13 bases outside the gene matches. The CDR3 loop reads CASGGLVPEASTDTQYF. The CDR3 DNA follows: TGTGCCAGCGGGGGACTAGTCCCGGAGGCTAGCACAGATACGCAGTATTTT. Combining the CDR3 with reference TRBV28 and TRBJ2-3 gives the whole variable domain DVKVTQSSRYLVKRTGEKVFLECVQDMDHENMFWYRQDPGLGLRLIYFSYDVKMKEKGDIPEGYSVSREKKERFSLILESASTNQTSMYLCASGGLVPEASTDTQYFGPGTRLTVL.

The V gene is TRBV28, the J gene TRBJ1-2; the D gene is possibly TRBD1 (5 bases). This CDR3 is built from 14 residues. Trimming stripped 5 bases from V and 1 base from J, with 11 bases between. Germline V gives CDR1 MDHEN, CDR2 SYDVKM. In DNA form, the CDR3 reads TGTGCCAGCAGTGCGGGGCAAGTTAACTATGGCTACACCTTC. Amino acid sequence: CASSAGQVNYGYTF.

This clonotype came up many times. The rearrangement links TRBV20-1 to TRBJ2-7; 9 nucleotides agree with TRBD2. V lost 0 bases to trimming and J lost 0 bases; unmatched junction nucleotides: 12. CDR1 is DFQATT, CDR2 SNEGSKA, per germline (reference sequence). CDR3 length: 18 residues. The CDR3 spells CSARDPGSGRYASYEQYF. The CDR3 nucleotides are TGCAGTGCTAGAGACCCGGGTAGCGGGAGATACGCCTCCTACGAGCAGTACTTC.